These 20 T cell receptor beta chains were sequenced from one sample in a study of identical twins. MiXCR, applied by TCRdb to the 5' RACE reads, yields one record per CDR3 protein. The sample has roughly 290,000 distinct CDR3 sequences, about 8.9% seen once; the top ten hold 2% to 2.5%. These same data were also listed under a study on yellow fever vaccine responses in identical twins.

The specimen was memory (CD45RO+) T cells sorted from blood. These receptors all stem from a woman younger than 30 in good health.

The rearrangement uses TRBV29-1 and TRBJ2-2; either TRBD1 or TRBD2 may supply D (5 bases each). Germline V gene sequence: CDR1 SQVTM, CDR2 ANQGSEA. V lost 7 bases and J lost 6, with 15 bases in between. The CDR3 is 13 amino acids. CDR3 in DNA: TGCAGCGCCAACGGGGCTAGCTCCGGGGAGCTGTTTTTT. It encodes CSANGASSGELFF.

This clonotype occurred many times. The V and J genes are TRBV5-5 and TRBJ2-1; D not certain. Germline values: CDR1 SGHKS, CDR2 YYEKEE (reference sequence). CDR3 size: 15 residues. V lost 0 bases, J lost 6 bases, and 13 bases lay in between. In DNA, the CDR3 is TGTGCCAGCAGCTTGGGGGGAATACTGAGCAATGAGCAGTTCTTC. Its translation: CASSLGGILSNEQFF.

This clonotype has just a few counts. The chain links TRBV12-3 or TRBV12-4 to TRBJ2-3; D not certain. Deletions cut 3 bases from V and 2 bases from J, with 21 bases between. The CDR3 has 18 amino acids. The CDR3 sequence is CASSFQVYRKLPTDTQYF. Written as DNA, the CDR3 is TGTGCCAGCAGTTTTCAGGTGTATCGAAAACTGCCCACAGATACGCAGTATTTT.

In this sample, this clonotype turned up a few times. The gene calls are TRBV3-1 and TRBJ1-1; the match to TRBD1 covers 7 bases. The CDR3 extends over 13 amino acids. Germline values: CDR1 LGHDT, CDR2 YNNKEL (reference sequence). The J segment lost 4 bases and the V segment lost 2 bases, leaving 1 base of the junction unmatched. The CDR3: CASSQQGVTEAFF. The CDR3 DNA is TGTGCCAGCAGCCAACAGGGGGTCACTGAAGCTTTCTTT. Complete variable domain (other parts from reference TRBV3-1 and TRBJ1-1): DTAVSQTPKYLVTQMGNDKSIKCEQNLGHDTMYWYKQDSKKFLKIMFSYNNKELIINETVPNRFSPKSPDKAHLNLHINSLELGDSAVYFCASSQQGVTEAFFGQGTRLTVV.

This clonotype was detected a few times. V and J are TRBV9 and TRBJ2-5; D ambiguous. Germline V gene data show CDR1 as SGDLS and CDR2 as YYNGEE. V was trimmed by 3 bases and J by 5 bases, leaving 17 bases between them. This CDR3 is 15 amino acids long. CDR3 residues: CASSADPLVGETQYF. The DNA of the CDR3 is TGTGCCAGCAGCGCCGATCCCCTCGTCGGGGAGACCCAGTACTTC.

This clonotype was observed a few times. This chain connects TRBV6-2 or TRBV6-3 to TRBJ2-1; the match to TRBD2 covers 13 bases. The CDR3 runs 16 residues. Germline CDR1 reads MNHEY; CDR2 reads SVGEGT. The junction had 8 bases not matched to a gene; V was cut back by 5 bases and J by 7 bases. CDR3 coding DNA: TGTGCCAGCAGTCAACTACGGACTAGCGGGAGTAATGAGCAGTTCTTC. This sequence encodes CASSQLRTSGSNEQFF.

In its sample, this clonotype was seen many times. The genes are TRBV6-1 and TRBJ2-3, with D perhaps matching TRBD2 (6 bases). V lost 0 bases, J lost 1 base, and 11 bases lay in between. Germline assignment: CDR1 MNHNS and CDR2 SASEGT. The CDR3 covers 16 residues. Here the CDR3 reads CASSEAAGKGTDTQYF. DNA for the CDR3: TGTGCCAGCAGTGAAGCGGCGGGAAAGGGCACAGATACGCAGTATTTT.

This clonotype was counted only a few times. The CDR3 sequence: CASSLAFGGRETQYF. The CDR3, as DNA: TGTGCCAGCAGCTTAGCTTTCGGGGGGCGAGAGACCCAGTACTTC. This chain links TRBV7-7 with TRBJ2-5; weak D call: TRBD2 (7 bases). The CDR3 covers 15 residues. Germline V gene lookup returns CDR1 SSHAT and CDR2 FNYEAQ (reference sequence). V dropped 0 bases and J dropped 4 bases, with 12 bases sitting between them.

The chain links TRBV20-1 to TRBJ2-6, with TRBD2 matching over 13 bases. V was clipped by 3 bases and J by 2 bases; unmatched bases: 4. From germline, CDR1 is DFQATT and CDR2 SNEGSKA (reference sequence). The length of the CDR3 is 17 residues. The CDR3 nucleotides read TGCAGTGCTAGGTTACTAGCGGGAGGGCCTGGGGCCAACGTCCTGACTTTC. This translates into CSARLLAGGPGANVLTF.

This clonotype was counted ten times or more. This chain connects TRBV12-3 or TRBV12-4 to TRBJ2-5; D might be TRBD2 (5 bases). With 4 bases removed from V and 5 bases from J, the gap between germline ends came to 14 bases. The CDR3 is 14 residues long. The DNA of the CDR3 is TGTGCCAGCAGTTCCGGGGTTGGCCGGGAGACCCAGTACTTC. Translation: CASSSGVGRETQYF.

The gene calls are TRBV27 and TRBJ2-1; TRBD2 agrees at 9 bases. The CDR3 consists of 14 residues. V shed 6 bases and J 5 bases; nucleotides not matched to a gene: 5. Germline V gene sequence: CDR1 MNHEY, CDR2 SMNVEV (reference sequence). DNA for the CDR3: TGTGCCAGCAGCGGGACTAGCAGAGACAATGAGCAGTTCTTC. It codes for CASSGTSRDNEQFF.

This clonotype showed up many times. V gene TRBV9 combines with J gene TRBJ2-5; D remains unclear. The CDR3 has 14 residues. V lost 2 bases and J 4 bases, leaving 12 bases between the germline ends. Germline CDR1 reads SGDLS; CDR2 reads YYNGEE. The CDR3 here is CASSVGPGGETQYF. The CDR3 coding sequence is TGTGCCAGCAGCGTCGGGCCCGGCGGAGAGACCCAGTACTTC.

A few counts support this clonotype. The rearrangement links TRBV5-1 to TRBJ2-7; TRBD1 matches at 12 bases. Germline V gives CDR1 SGHRS, CDR2 YFSETQ. The CDR3 loop spans 16 amino acids. The V gene end was trimmed by 2 bases and the J gene end by 5 bases; junction bases not matched to a gene: 8. DNA of the CDR3: TGCGCCAGCAGCTTTGCTCCGGGACAGGGGGCCCACGAGCAGTACTTC. Its translation: CASSFAPGQGAHEQYF.

This clonotype was seen a few times. The CDR3 DNA follows: TGTGCCAGCAGCGTACACACACGGGGGGTATACGAGCAGTACTTC. Encoded protein: CASSVHTRGVYEQYF. The chain links TRBV7-8 to TRBJ2-7; 7 nucleotides agree with TRBD2. Looked up from germline, CDR1 is SGHVS and CDR2 is FQNEAQ. Trimming cost V 5 bases and J 4 bases; bases outside gene matches: 11. CDR3 size: 15 residues.

This clonotype was picked up many times. The V call is TRBV6-1, the J call TRBJ1-4, with D tentatively TRBD1 (5 bases). With 7 bases removed from V and 6 bases from J, the gap between germline ends came to 15 bases. Germline CDR1 is MNHNS and CDR2 is SASEGT. This CDR3 contains 14 residues. Written as DNA, the CDR3 is TGTGCCAGCATCTTGGGTGGGGCGGATGAAAAACTGTTTTTT. Its protein is CASILGGADEKLFF.

This clonotype showed up just a few times. The rearrangement uses TRBV27 and TRBJ2-7; weak D call: TRBD1 (7 bases). Germline V gene sequence: CDR1 MNHEY, CDR2 SMNVEV (reference sequence). Trimming took 8 bases from V and 3 from J, leaving 20 bases between them. The CDR3 spans 15 residues. The CDR3 coding sequence is TGTGCCAGCCATGCGGGACAGCCTAAATTCTACGAGCAGTACGTC. Protein: CASHAGQPKFYEQYV.

About this clonotype itself: A single base separates this from a much larger clone, so it may be a read error. The chain recombines TRBV20-1 with TRBJ1-4; maybe TRBD1 (6 bases). The V gene lost 6 bases and the J gene lost 1 base, with 15 bases spanning the gap. The germline V gene has CDR1 DFQATT and CDR2 SNEGSKA (reference sequence). The CDR3 loop spans 15 amino acids. The CDR3: CSAQDSGITNEKLFF. In DNA form, the CDR3 reads TGCAGTGCCCAGGACAGTGGCATAACTAATGAAAAACTGTTTTTT.

This clonotype appeared a few times. The junction differs from germline at one of its ends, possibly a read error. The CDR3 coding sequence is TGTGCCAGCAGAAAAGGGCCAGATAGCACATATACGCAGTATTTT. Residues: CASRKGPDSTYTQYF. The rearrangement uses TRBV7-2 and TRBJ2-3; D is uncertain. Germline V gene sequence: CDR1 SGHTA, CDR2 FQGNSA. There are 15 residues in the CDR3. The full variable domain, completed using reference TRBV7-2 and TRBJ2-3, is GAGVSQSPSNKVTEKGKDVELRCDPISGHTALYWYRQSLGQGLEFLIYFQGNSAPDKSGLPSDRFSAERTGGSVSTLTIQRTQQEDSAVYLCASRKGPDSTYTQYFGPGTRLTVL.

The chain is built from TRBV2 and TRBJ2-1, with 12 bases identical to TRBD2. Germline CDR1 SNHLY, CDR2 FYNNEI. The CDR3 is 15 residues long. J gave up 7 bases and V 2 bases, and 3 bases lay outside the gene matches. CDR3 protein: CASSELAGGPNEQFF. The CDR3 coding sequence is TGTGCCAGCAGTGAACTAGCGGGAGGGCCGAATGAGCAGTTCTTC.

This clonotype has only a few counts. The chain links TRBV7-9 to TRBJ2-4, with unresolved D. This CDR3 region has 15 residues. V lost 4 bases and J 1 base, leaving 11 bases between the germline ends. CDR1 SEHNR and CDR2 FQNEAQ come from the germline V gene (reference sequence). CDR3 sequence reads: CASSSDLYAKNIQYF. As DNA, the CDR3 is TGTGCCAGCAGCTCGGACCTCTACGCCAAAAACATTCAGTACTTC. Complete variable domain (other parts from reference TRBV7-9 and TRBJ2-4): DTGVSQNPRHKITKRGQNVTFRCDPISEHNRLYWYRQTLGQGPEFLTYFQNEAQLEKSRLLSDRFSAERPKGSFSTLEIQRTEQGDSAMYLCASSSDLYAKNIQYFGAGTRLSVL.